The entry that follows covers one TCR beta chain sequence. No antigen is known for it. An approximately 120-subject validation cohort, separate from the approximately 700-subject first cohort, supplied the donors. Clones were read by immunoSEQ multiplex PCR, and TCRdb kept only the in-frame ones, dropping some. Of about 110,000 clones in the sample, roughly 88% were seen once. These data originate in a study of cytomegalovirus exposure and HLA in healthy donors. Study summary: It was reported in a later analysis that the approximately 120 validation repertoires used the same platform as the 550 to 800 first-cohort repertoires. Study-wide results and limits: Many donors shared some public TCRs, even though most TCR sequences were rare.

Unmatched junction bases numbered 7, after V lost 4 bases and J lost 7 bases. This CDR3 comprises 16 residues. Germline CDR1 and CDR2: MNHEY and SMNVEV (reference sequence). The source of this sequence is a woman aged 18-29 years in good health and CMV-seronegative. Material: PBMCs. The chain has TRBV27 and TRBJ1-6, with 10 bases matching TRBD1. CDR3 bases: TGTGCCAGCAGTTCATGGACAGGGGGTAGGAATTCACCCCTCCACTTT. It specifies CASSSWTGGRNSPLHF.